This TCR beta chain is drawn from a study of blood T cell repertoires in COVID-19 (TCRdb year 2020). About the study as a whole: The collaborator samples originated in the United States, Italy and Spain and spanned the acute and convalescent phases of COVID-19. The material from the prospective study consisted of cDNA or gDNA derived from T cells, B-cell-depleted T cells, or PBMCs. The dataset comprised deeply sampled blood TCRbeta repertoires from subjects exposed to, actively infected with, or recovered from COVID-19. The repertoires were released in a freely available public database intended as a resource for research on the immune response to SARS-CoV-2. Samples were obtained from the ongoing ImmuneRACE study (first 160 participants) and from over a thousand subjects provided by 6 global collaborators. Nearly every sample came with metadata listing a de-identified subject ID, COVID-19 status, age in years and sex. Where available, HLA class I and class II types were taken from metadata supplied by the sample provider and were not determined by assay-based typing. General findings and caveats noted by the study authors: The quantity of clinical and demographic metadata differed by source and by participant and was supplied without curation.

Notes on this clone: This clone's antigen is unknown. The sample holds no much larger clone one base away, and base qualities are not on file.

The collaborating institutions used their own protocols to collect whole blood in K2EDTA tubes. For TCRbeta analysis, collaborators shipped samples in one of three forms: frozen whole blood, isolated PBMCs, or DNA extracted from either of those sample types. TCRbeta CDR3 regions were amplified from genomic DNA by means of the immunoSEQ Assay, a bias-controlled multiplex PCR. The authors processed their data as follows. Within the assay, amplification of reference gene primers was used to estimate how many nucleated cells each sample contained. To quantify the absolute abundance of each unique TCRbeta CDR3 rearrangement, sequence reads were collapsed and filtered. For each sample, productive Simpson clonality was calculated as the square root of Simpson's diversity index across productive rearrangements. TCRdb's version of the immuneACCESS table is confined to in-frame rearrangements and falls short of the full clone set. An unresolved V gene accounts for under half of the shortfall where checked; the remainder is of unknown origin. V and J calls and clone size are those listed in that table; D and trimming were worked out from the DNA. For this sample the table gives roughly 49,000 clones, of which 86% were detected only once. In total, the top ten clones hold 3.5% to 4.5% of the sample.

The clonotype originates from a man older than 75 with active COVID-19. The sequenced sample was peripheral blood.

Here the CDR3 is given as CASSLPGGGGYEQYF. The base sequence is TGCGCCAGCAGCTTGCCTGGAGGGGGGGGCTACGAGCAGTACTTC. In this chain, TRBV5-1 is recombined with TRBJ2-7, and the D gene may be TRBD2, 7 bases matching. From the cysteine up to the phenylalanine, the CDR3 has a length of 15 residues. Just CDR3 DNA is preserved here, 45 bases in frame from base 1. CDR1 and CDR2 (SGHRS, YFSETQ) derive from the germline V gene. The V and J ends are trimmed by 1 base and 3 bases, leaving 14 bases between them.